These 25 T cell receptor beta chains originate from one sample sequenced in a study of cytomegalovirus exposure and HLA in healthy donors. Primers included in the PCR were 60 Vbeta and 13 Jbeta primers. Clones were read by immunoSEQ multiplex PCR, and TCRdb kept only the in-frame ones, dropping some. Among around 70,000 clones, around 73% were seen once, and the ten largest hold over 2.5%. The sequenced material came from PBMCs. The source of these receptors is a girl between 5 and 17 years old in good health and CMV-seropositive.

The chain recombines TRBV2 with TRBJ1-2, with TRBD1 matching 10 bases. The CDR3 is 14 residues long. V dropped 7 bases and J dropped 8; count of bases not matched to a gene: 10. Looked up from germline, CDR1 is SNHLY and CDR2 is FYNNEI. In nucleotides, the CDR3 is TGTGCCAGCAATACCCAGGGGACAGGGGTGGGCTACACCTTC. Translation: CASNTQGTGVGYTF. The full variable domain, with the rest looked up from reference TRBV2 and TRBJ1-2, is EPEVTQTPSHQVTQMGQEVILRCVPISNHLYFYWYRQILGQKVEFLVSFYNNEISEKSEIFDDQFSVERPDGSNFTLKIRSTKLEDSAMYFCASNTQGTGVGYTFGSGTRLTVV.

The rearrangement links TRBV29-1 to TRBJ2-2, with D uncertain. Between the trimmed V and J ends, which lost 7 bases and 2 bases, there was a span of 11 bases. This CDR3 is 13 amino acids long. CDR1 SQVTM and CDR2 ANQGSEA come from the germline V gene. The CDR3 spells CSASGSNTGELFF. The CDR3 bases are TGCAGCGCCTCCGGGTCCAACACCGGGGAGCTGTTTTTT.

V and J are TRBV4-1 and TRBJ2-1; unclear D gene. V lost 1 base, J lost 0 bases, and 7 bases lay in between. The CDR3 spans 15 residues. Per the germline V gene, CDR1 is MGHRA and CDR2 is YSYEKL. CDR3: CASSQGLSSYNEQFF. CDR3 coding DNA: TGCGCCAGCAGCCAAGGGTTGAGCTCCTACAATGAGCAGTTCTTC.

This rearrangement joins TRBV11-3 to TRBJ1-1; D is possibly TRBD1 (5 bases). The CDR3 consists of 15 residues. Germline V lookup: CDR1 SGHNT, CDR2 YENEEA. Trimming pared 5 bases from V and 0 bases from J, leaving 13 bases between. This CDR3 reads CASSQGAGLNTEAFF. The CDR3 DNA sequence: TGTGCCAGCAGCCAAGGGGCAGGCCTGAACACTGAAGCTTTCTTT. The entire variable domain, with the rest obtained from reference TRBV11-3 and TRBJ1-1, is as follows: EAGVVQSPRYKIIEKKQPVAFWCNPISGHNTLYWYLQNLGQGPELLIRYENEEAVDDSQLPKDRFSAERLKGVDSTLKIQPAELGDSAVYLCASSQGAGLNTEAFFGQGTRLTVV.

The chain links TRBV4-2 to TRBJ2-7; 7 bases map to TRBD1. The V gene's germline CDR1 is LGHNA and CDR2 YNFKEQ. The ends lost 3 bases at V and 4 bases at J; junction bases unmatched: 9. CDR3 size: 15 residues. The CDR3 spells CASSQSDRVGYEQYF. The CDR3 nucleotides are TGTGCCAGCAGCCAGAGCGACAGGGTCGGATACGAGCAGTACTTC.

The chain employs TRBV19 and TRBJ1-5; D is ambiguous. Germline CDR1 is LNHDA and CDR2 is SQIVND (reference sequence). CDR3 length: 12 amino acids. With 4 bases removed from V and 7 bases from J, the gap between germline ends came to 8 bases. This CDR3 reads CASSTGGQPQHF. CDR3 bases: TGTGCCAGTAGTACAGGAGGGCAGCCCCAGCATTTT.

The CDR3 coding sequence is TGTGCCACCAGCAACCCGGGACAGGCCTTGGAGCAGTACTTC. It encodes CATSNPGQALEQYF. The rearrangement uses TRBV15 and TRBJ2-7; 8 nucleotides match TRBD1. The germline CDR1 and CDR2 sequences are LNHNV and YYDKDF (reference sequence). The CDR3 is 14 residues long. V lost 4 bases and J lost 7; bases outside the gene matches: 9.

To note about this clone: The junction does not match germline at one end; this may be a read error. This CDR3 is also generated by other DNA sequences in the sample. This sequence joins TRBV30 and TRBJ2-1; 9 bases fit TRBD1. The CDR3 is made up of 11 amino acids. The germline CDR1 and CDR2 sequences are GTSNPN and SVGIG (reference sequence). CDR3 sequence reads: CAWSGQGEQFF. CDR3 coding DNA: TGCGCCTGGAGTGGACAGGGGGAGCAGTTCTTC.

Of note for this clone: This CDR3 is also generated by other DNA sequences in the sample. V is TRBV2 and J is TRBJ1-2, with 9 positions matching TRBD1. CDR3 length: 13 amino acids. CDR1 and CDR2 (germline): SNHLY, FYNNEI. Germline trimming cut 4 bases from V and 4 bases from J; bases unmatched to any gene: 1. The CDR3 loop reads CASSGDRVYGYTF. CDR3 DNA: TGTGCCAGCAGTGGGGACAGGGTCTATGGCTACACCTTC.

This chain connects TRBV5-4 to TRBJ2-3; TRBD2 matches at 8 bases. The CDR3 spans 13 residues. CDR1 is SGHNT, CDR2 YYREEE, per germline (reference sequence). J gave up 6 bases and V 4 bases, and 4 bases lay outside the gene matches. This CDR3 reads CASSTRTSDTQYF. The CDR3 bases are TGTGCCAGCAGCACCCGGACTAGCGATACGCAGTATTTT.

The rearrangement links TRBV5-6 to TRBJ2-1, with 8 bases matching TRBD1. Trimming at V came to 4 bases and at J to 4 bases, leaving 10 bases not matched to a gene. Germline values: CDR1 SGHDT, CDR2 YYEEEE. The CDR3 has 16 residues. The CDR3 loop reads CASSPRTGTGYNEQFF. The CDR3 DNA reads TGTGCCAGCAGCCCCCGTACTGGGACAGGATACAATGAGCAGTTCTTC.

This clone showed up just a few times. This chain connects TRBV18 to TRBJ2-2, with 7 positions matching TRBD1. Germline V gene data show CDR1 as KGHSH and CDR2 as LQKENI. This CDR3 comprises 13 residues. After removal of 5 bases from V and 6 bases from J, the junction contained 3 bases not matched to a gene. The CDR3 region is CASSARGSGELFF. DNA for the CDR3: TGTGCCAGCTCAGCCAGGGGGTCCGGGGAGCTGTTTTTT.

This chain joins TRBV9 and TRBJ2-7, with 9 nucleotides matching TRBD2. Germline CDR1 SGDLS, CDR2 YYNGEE. V lost 4 bases to trimming and J lost 0 bases; unmatched junction nucleotides: 5. The CDR3 covers 15 residues. Here the CDR3 reads CASSPLAGLSYEQYF. Written as DNA, the CDR3 is TGTGCCAGCAGCCCTCTAGCGGGGCTCTCCTACGAGCAGTACTTC.

The V and J genes are TRBV28 and TRBJ2-5, with D perhaps matching TRBD1 (5 bases). Germline V gene data show CDR1 as MDHEN and CDR2 as SYDVKM. The V end lost 7 bases, the J end lost 6 bases, and 15 bases lay between the germline ends. The CDR3 loop spans 13 amino acids. The CDR3, as DNA: TGTGCCAGCACCCAACAAAGGGGCCAGACCCAGTACTTC. The encoded protein is CASTQQRGQTQYF.

The chain recombines TRBV25-1 with TRBJ1-1, with D unresolved. CDR3 length equals 14 residues. Germline-derived CDR1 and CDR2 are MGHDK and SYGVNS. With 3 bases removed from V and 1 base from J, the gap between germline ends came to 9 bases. The CDR3 protein is CASSERAANTEAFF. CDR3 in DNA: TGTGCCAGCAGTGAGCGGGCAGCGAACACTGAAGCTTTCTTT.

V usage is TRBV29-1 and J usage is TRBJ2-1, with D possibly being TRBD1 (5 bases). The germline V gene has CDR1 SQVTM and CDR2 ANQGSEA. The length of the CDR3 is 12 residues. Here the CDR3 DNA reads TGCAGTACTCGTGGACACTACAATGAGCAGTTCTTC. It is translated as CSTRGHYNEQFF.

J is TRBJ2-3 and V is TRBV7-9; TRBD2 agrees at 7 bases. Germline trimming cut 2 bases from V and 4 bases from J; bases unmatched to any gene: 6. The CDR3 consists of 15 residues. The V gene's germline CDR1 is SEHNR and CDR2 FQNEAQ (reference sequence). The CDR3 spells CASSLWASGPDTQYF. The CDR3 DNA reads TGTGCCAGCAGCTTATGGGCTAGCGGACCAGATACGCAGTATTTT. Full variable domain (outside the CDR3, taken from reference TRBV7-9 and TRBJ2-3): DTGVSQNPRHKITKRGQNVTFRCDPISEHNRLYWYRQTLGQGPEFLTYFQNEAQLEKSRLLSDRFSAERPKGSFSTLEIQRTEQGDSAMYLCASSLWASGPDTQYFGPGTRLTVL.

The genes are TRBV18 and TRBJ1-1; TRBD1 matches at 7 bases. This CDR3 is 16 amino acids long. The V and J ends lost 1 base and 5 bases, in that order; junction bases with no gene match: 10. The germline CDR1 and CDR2 sequences are KGHSH and LQKENI. This CDR3 reads CASSPLHGAGGTEAFF. CDR3 nucleotide sequence: TGTGCCAGCTCACCACTTCATGGCGCAGGGGGGACTGAAGCTTTCTTT.

This clone was seen only once. The chain has TRBV6-5 and TRBJ2-5, with 12 nucleotides matching TRBD2. The DNA end favors TRBJ2-7, so the J call may be wrong. The CDR3 totals 16 residues. Looked up from germline, CDR1 is MNHEY and CDR2 is SVGAGI. For the CDR3, the DNA is TGTGCCAGCAGTTACTCACTAGCGGGAGGTCCCTACGAGCAGTACTTC. Translation: CASSYSLAGGPYEQYF.

The chain has TRBV19 and TRBJ2-7; perhaps TRBD1 as D (6 bases). Trimming stripped 2 bases from V and 7 bases from J, with 12 bases between. The germline V gene has CDR1 LNHDA and CDR2 SQIVND (reference sequence). CDR3 length: 13 amino acids. The CDR3 bases are TGTGCCAGTAGTATAAACACAGGGCTAGAGCAGTACTTC. It is translated as CASSINTGLEQYF.

The CDR3: CASSQQSHTGELFF. CDR3 coding DNA: TGTGCCAGCTCACAACAGAGCCACACCGGGGAGCTGTTTTTT. The chain is built from TRBV18 and TRBJ2-2, with D unresolved. Germline V CDR1 and CDR2: KGHSH, LQKENI. CDR3 size: 14 residues. Trimming left V 4 bases short and J 3 bases short, with 9 bases between.

V is TRBV11-2 and J is TRBJ2-2, with D possibly being TRBD2 (6 bases). With 3 bases removed from V and 5 bases from J, the gap between germline ends came to 10 bases. Germline CDR1 SGHAT, CDR2 FQNNGV. CDR3 length equals 14 residues. In DNA form, the CDR3 reads TGTGCCAGCAGCTTCGGAGGGATTACCGGGGAGCTGTTTTTT. As protein: CASSFGGITGELFF.

The chain uses TRBV6-5 and TRBJ1-2, with TRBD1 identical over 8 bases. Trimming at V came to 6 bases and at J to 7 bases, leaving 13 bases not matched to a gene. CDR3 size: 15 residues. Germline loops: CDR1 MNHEY, CDR2 SVGAGI. DNA for the CDR3: TGTGCCAGCAGGATGGGGCTGACAGGGGAGGTTGGCTACACCTTC. Its protein product is CASRMGLTGEVGYTF.

J is TRBJ2-3 and V is TRBV6-5, with D tentatively TRBD1 (5 bases). The germline V gene encodes CDR1 MNHEY and CDR2 SVGAGI. There are 15 residues in the CDR3. Trimming took off 5 bases at V and 2 bases at J, with 14 bases between the two ends. CDR3 loop: CASSQGVTVTDTQYF. CDR3 coding DNA: TGTGCCAGCAGTCAAGGGGTTACTGTCACAGATACGCAGTATTTT.

This clone came up once. This sequence joins TRBV6-5 and TRBJ2-2, with 8 bases lining up with TRBD2. CDR1 is MNHEY and CDR2 is SVGAGI in the germline V gene. This CDR3 has 14 amino acids. After removal of 9 bases from V and 6 bases from J, the junction contained 9 bases not matched to a gene. In nucleotides, the CDR3 is TGTGCCAGTCGGGGGGGCGGGGAGGCCGGGGAGCTGTTTTTT. Translation gives CASRGGGEAGELFF.